The 2 T cell receptor beta chains below all came from one sample that was sequenced in a study of blood T cell repertoires in COVID-19 (dated by TCRdb to 2018 to 2020). To prepare the library, the immunoSEQ multiplex PCR assay was applied. What TCRdb holds here is the immuneACCESS table cut down to in-frame rearrangements. Part of the clones is not present; checked against another copy, under half of the missing clones reflect an unresolved V gene, and the others are unexplained. In this sample the table shows over 400,000 clones, approximately 83% of which occur a single time. Roughly 3.2% of the sample is taken by the ten largest. Source material: peripheral blood. These receptors all come from a human donor in a cohort sampled during active COVID-19.

The chain carries TRBV19 and TRBJ1-5; maybe TRBD1 (5 bases). Trimming removed 8 bases at V and 3 bases at J, with 11 bases between. Germline values: CDR1 LNHDA, CDR2 SQIVND (reference sequence). The CDR3 totals 13 residues. CDR3 sequence (DNA): TGTGCCAGTTTGGGGGGGAACAATCAGCCCCAGCATTTT. It codes for CASLGGNNQPQHF.

The chain joins TRBV28 to TRBJ2-7; 7 bases match TRBD2. V trimming: 9 bases; J trimming: 3 bases; junction bases outside the gene matches: 5. This CDR3 has 12 amino acids. Germline CDR1 reads MDHEN; CDR2 reads SYDVKM. The CDR3 sequence is CASTSDNYEQYF. As DNA, the CDR3 is TGTGCCAGTACTAGCGATAACTACGAGCAGTACTTC. Using reference TRBV28 and TRBJ2-7 for the parts outside the CDR3, the full variable domain is DVKVTQSSRYLVKRTGEKVFLECVQDMDHENMFWYRQDPGLGLRLIYFSYDVKMKEKGDIPEGYSVSREKKERFSLILESASTNQTSMYLCASTSDNYEQYFGPGTRLTVT.